Presented here are 15 T cell receptor beta chains from one specimen sequenced in a study of blood T cells in healthy people across ages (dated by TCRdb to 2015 to 2017). Library generation was performed with 5' RACE. Sequencing relied on an Illumina HiSeq 2500. A second roughly 6 to 12 cycle PCR used a sample-barcoded 5' primer and a J-beta primer mix. The raw public data were reprocessed by TCRdb itself: fastp quality trimming at Q25, MiXCR clonotype calling, in-frame beta chains only. Entries that share a CDR3 protein sequence are merged under the most common genes and DNA. Present in this sample are roughly 800,000 distinct CDR3 sequences, 20% to 25% of which were seen just once. The top ten clones comprise 9.4% of the sample. This sample was shared with a second study, whose subject was T cells of mothers and their children.

Input material: blood. All receptors come from a boy aged 10-17 years in good health.

The chain is built from TRBV11-2 and TRBJ2-7; 8 bases align to TRBD2. The V gene's germline CDR1 is SGHAT and CDR2 FQNNGV. The CDR3 runs 15 residues. V lost 5 bases, J lost 6 bases, and 12 bases stayed unmatched. CDR3 DNA: TGTGCCAGCAGCCCCCCCGGGACTAGTATTATCGAGCAGTACTTC. It yields the protein CASSPPGTSIIEQYF.

In its sample, this clonotype was seen a few times. V is TRBV5-1 and J is TRBJ2-1, with 9 bases lining up with TRBD1. Germline trimming cut 5 bases from V and 6 bases from J; bases unmatched to any gene: 6. CDR1 and CDR2 from the germline V gene are SGHRS and YFSETQ. The CDR3 contains 14 residues. The CDR3 bases are TGCGCCAGCAGTCTGGACAGGGGACTCAATGAGCAGTTCTTC. Translated: CASSLDRGLNEQFF.

This clonotype was counted a few times. This rearrangement joins TRBV6-5 to TRBJ2-4; no reliable D call. Germline lookup yields CDR1 MNHEY and CDR2 SVGAGI. The CDR3 sequence is 14 residues long. Trimming left V 7 bases short and J 2 bases short, with 12 bases between. The CDR3 region has the DNA TGTGCCAGCAACAAAGCAGGAACCAAAAACATTCAGTACTTC. Amino acids: CASNKAGTKNIQYF.

The chain uses TRBV5-1 and TRBJ2-5, with a weak D call TRBD1 (6 bases). The CDR3 has 14 amino acids. Germline assignment: CDR1 SGHRS and CDR2 YFSETQ. Trimming took 7 bases from V and 0 from J, leaving 13 bases between them. The DNA for the CDR3 is TGCGCCAGCCGACAGGATATGTACCAAGAGACCCAGTACTTC. Translation gives CASRQDMYQETQYF.

This clonotype was observed a few times. The chain recombines TRBV20-1 with TRBJ2-5, with 9 nucleotides matching TRBD2. TRBJ2-7 explains the end of the DNA better; the J call may be wrong. In germline, CDR1 is DFQATT, CDR2 SNEGSKA (reference sequence). This CDR3 spans 15 amino acids. DNA for the CDR3: TGCAGTGCTAGTGAGGCTAGCGGGGTCCACTACGAGCAGTACTTC. Its protein is CSASEASGVHYEQYF.

This clonotype was seen only a few times. This rearrangement joins TRBV9 to TRBJ2-6, with a tentative D call TRBD2 (5 bases). Germline V gives CDR1 SGDLS, CDR2 YYNGEE. The CDR3 contains 17 residues. The V end lost 4 bases, the J end lost 0 bases, and 14 bases lay between the germline ends. This CDR3 is CASSSQVRGSGANVLTF. The CDR3 bases are TGTGCCAGCAGCAGCCAGGTACGGGGCTCTGGGGCCAACGTCCTGACTTTC.

This clonotype was detected only a few times. The chain joins TRBV11-1 to TRBJ2-2, with no clear D. V lost 2 bases and J lost 3, with 10 bases in between. CDR3 length: 15 amino acids. The germline V gene encodes CDR1 SGHAT and CDR2 FQDESV (reference sequence). The CDR3 coding sequence is TGTGCCAGCAGCTTATGGCGACCGGACACCGGGGAGCTGTTTTTT. It encodes CASSLWRPDTGELFF.

This clonotype has just a few counts. V usage is TRBV7-8 and J usage is TRBJ2-5; unclear D gene. CDR3 size: 14 residues. Germline assignment: CDR1 SGHVS and CDR2 FQNEAQ. The V and J ends lost 5 bases and 1 base respectively, with 11 bases between them. The CDR3 loop is CASSPARGQETQYF. The CDR3 bases are TGTGCCAGCAGCCCAGCTAGAGGCCAAGAGACCCAGTACTTC.

The CDR3 spells CAVLPRGRIEQFF. The CDR3 DNA is TGTGCCGTTCTTCCCAGGGGGCGCATTGAGCAGTTCTTC. The J gene is TRBJ2-1, the V gene TRBV28, with TRBD1 matching 8 bases. V dropped 11 bases and J dropped 9; count of bases not matched to a gene: 12. The CDR3 runs to 13 residues. Germline V gives CDR1 MDHEN, CDR2 SYDVKM.

The chain recombines TRBV10-3 with TRBJ2-5; 10 bases are shared with TRBD2. With the DNA end fitting TRBJ2-1 better, the J assignment may be wrong. There are 15 residues in the CDR3. Looked up from germline, CDR1 is ENHRY and CDR2 is SYGVKD. CDR3 coding DNA: TGTGCCATCAGCAAGACTAGCGGGCAATACAATGAGCAGTTCTTC. As protein: CAISKTSGQYNEQFF.

This clonotype has only a few counts. J is TRBJ1-1 and V is TRBV11-2, with D tentatively TRBD1 (6 bases). The CDR3 covers 16 residues. Germline V gives CDR1 SGHAT, CDR2 FQNNGV. Trimming stripped 2 bases from V and 3 bases from J, with 16 bases between. This CDR3 reads CASSLHEGDLDTEAFF. In nucleotides, the CDR3 is TGTGCCAGCAGCTTACACGAGGGGGACCTGGACACTGAAGCTTTCTTT.

About this clonotype itself: It is likely a read error, because the conserved phenylalanine at the end of the CDR3 is missing. The V call is TRBV7-8, the J call TRBJ1-1; no clear D. V gave up 2 bases and J gave up 3 bases, with 7 bases separating them. Germline V lookup: CDR1 SGHVS, CDR2 FQNEAQ. The CDR3 is made up of 13 amino acids. The CDR3 DNA follows: TGTGCCAGCAGCTTATTTTCGGACACTGAAGCTTTCATT. As protein: CASSLFSDTEAFI.

The rearrangement uses TRBV29-1 and TRBJ2-7; no clear D. The CDR3 sequence is 12 residues long. Germline V gene lookup returns CDR1 SQVTM and CDR2 ANQGSEA. Trimming cost V 4 bases and J 2 bases, with 9 bases left between them. The CDR3 spells CSVVFGPYEQYF. As DNA, the CDR3 is TGCAGCGTTGTGTTCGGGCCCTACGAGCAGTACTTC.

The table lists this clonotype with a few counts. This chain uses TRBV11-2 with TRBJ2-7; 11 nucleotides agree with TRBD2. The germline CDR1 and CDR2 sequences are SGHAT and FQNNGV. Losses at the gene ends were 5 bases for V and 4 bases for J; bases not matched to a gene: 4. There are 14 residues in the CDR3. The CDR3 DNA reads as TGTGCCAGCAGCCAACTAGCGGGAGCTTACGAGCAGTACTTC. Protein: CASSQLAGAYEQYF.

This chain connects TRBV7-9 to TRBJ2-7; D remains unclear. The germline CDR1 and CDR2 sequences are SEHNR and FQNEAQ (reference sequence). This CDR3 has 16 residues. V gave up 3 bases and J gave up 0 bases, with 15 bases separating them. This chain's CDR3 is CASSFPVQTSSYEQYF. CDR3 coding DNA: TGTGCCAGCAGCTTTCCGGTCCAAACGAGCTCCTACGAGCAGTACTTC.